This T cell receptor (beta chain) was profiled in a study of blood T cell repertoires in COVID-19. This CDR3 has 13 residues. Germline lookup yields CDR1 LNHDA and CDR2 SQIVND (reference sequence). Between the trimmed V and J ends, which lost 6 bases and 5 bases, there was a span of 14 bases. Measured with immunoSEQ multiplex PCR; TCRdb has only the in-frame clones, and not every one. This sample has 150,000 or so clones, with 81% found just once. The receptor comes from a man in his fifties or sixties with active or convalescent COVID-19. The chain is built from TRBV19 and TRBJ2-7; perhaps TRBD1 as D (6 bases). The specimen was peripheral blood. The CDR3 nucleotides are TGTGCCAGTAGCCCTTCAACAGGGAACGAGCAGTACTTC. Translation gives CASSPSTGNEQYF.